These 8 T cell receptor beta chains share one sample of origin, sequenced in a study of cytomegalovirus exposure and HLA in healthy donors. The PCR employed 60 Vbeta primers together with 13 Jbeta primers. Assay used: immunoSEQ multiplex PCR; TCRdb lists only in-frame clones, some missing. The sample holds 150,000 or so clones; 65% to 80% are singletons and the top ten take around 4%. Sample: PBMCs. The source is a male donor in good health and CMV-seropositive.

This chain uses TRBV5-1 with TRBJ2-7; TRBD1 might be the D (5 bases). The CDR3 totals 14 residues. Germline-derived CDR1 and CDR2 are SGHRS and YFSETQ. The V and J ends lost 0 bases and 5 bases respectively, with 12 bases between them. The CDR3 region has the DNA TGCGCCAGCAGCTTGGCCGAAGTAGGGGACGAGCAGTACTTC. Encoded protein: CASSLAEVGDEQYF.

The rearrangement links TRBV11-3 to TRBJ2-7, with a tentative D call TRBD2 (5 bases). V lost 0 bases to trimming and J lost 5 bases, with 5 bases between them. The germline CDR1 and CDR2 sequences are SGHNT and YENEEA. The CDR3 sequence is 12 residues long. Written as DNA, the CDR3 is TGTGCCAGCAGCTTAGACGGGGACGAGCAGTACTTC. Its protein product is CASSLDGDEQYF.

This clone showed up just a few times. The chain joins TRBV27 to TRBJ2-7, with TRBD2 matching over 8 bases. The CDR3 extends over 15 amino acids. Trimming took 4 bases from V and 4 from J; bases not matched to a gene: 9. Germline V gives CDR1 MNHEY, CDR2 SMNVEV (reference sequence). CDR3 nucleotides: TGTGCCAGCAGTTCCATAGCGGGGAAGGGATACGAGCAGTACTTC. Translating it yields CASSSIAGKGYEQYF.

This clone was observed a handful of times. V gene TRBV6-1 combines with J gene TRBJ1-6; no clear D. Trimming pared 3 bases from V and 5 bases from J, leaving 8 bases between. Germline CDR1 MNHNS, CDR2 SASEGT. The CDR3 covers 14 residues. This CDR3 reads CASSDISDNSPLHF. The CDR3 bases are TGTGCCAGCAGTGACATCAGCGATAATTCACCCCTCCACTTT.

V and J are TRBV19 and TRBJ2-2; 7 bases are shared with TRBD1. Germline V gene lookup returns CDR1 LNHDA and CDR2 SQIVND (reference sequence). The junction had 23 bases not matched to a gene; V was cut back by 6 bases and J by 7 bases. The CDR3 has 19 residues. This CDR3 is CASRGTVGSRVLNSGELFF. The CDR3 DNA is TGTGCCAGTAGGGGGACAGTTGGGTCCCGGGTCCTCAATAGCGGGGAGCTGTTTTTT.

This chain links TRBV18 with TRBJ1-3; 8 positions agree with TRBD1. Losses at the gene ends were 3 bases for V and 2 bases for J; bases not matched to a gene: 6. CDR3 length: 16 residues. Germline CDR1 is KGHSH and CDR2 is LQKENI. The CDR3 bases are TGTGCCAGCTCACCTTCGAGACAGGGGACTGGAAACACCATATATTTT. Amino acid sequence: CASSPSRQGTGNTIYF. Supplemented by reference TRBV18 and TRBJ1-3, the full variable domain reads NAGVMQNPRHLVRRRGQEARLRCSPMKGHSHVYWYRQLPEEGLKFMVYLQKENIIDESGMPKERFSAEFPKEGPSILRIQQVVRGDSAAYFCASSPSRQGTGNTIYFGEGSWLTVV.

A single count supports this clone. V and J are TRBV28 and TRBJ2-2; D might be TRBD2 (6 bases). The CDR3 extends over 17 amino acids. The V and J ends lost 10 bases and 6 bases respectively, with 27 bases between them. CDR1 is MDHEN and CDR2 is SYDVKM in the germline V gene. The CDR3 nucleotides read TGTGCCACCAAAACGGGAACCGGGGGAGGTATGGCCGGGGAGCTGTTTTTT. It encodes CATKTGTGGGMAGELFF. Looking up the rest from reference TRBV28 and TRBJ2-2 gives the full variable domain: DVKVTQSSRYLVKRTGEKVFLECVQDMDHENMFWYRQDPGLGLRLIYFSYDVKMKEKGDIPEGYSVSREKKERFSLILESASTNQTSMYLCATKTGTGGGMAGELFFGEGSRLTVL.

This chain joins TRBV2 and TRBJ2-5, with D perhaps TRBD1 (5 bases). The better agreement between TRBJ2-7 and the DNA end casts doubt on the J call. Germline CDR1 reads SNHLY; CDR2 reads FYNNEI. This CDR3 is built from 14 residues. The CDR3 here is CASTRVSLSYEQYF. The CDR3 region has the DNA TGTGCCAGCACCAGGGTTTCCCTCTCCTACGAGCAGTACTTC.